These T cell receptor beta chains were read from a single sample in a study of regulatory and conventional T cells in RAG deficiency. Data came from immunoSEQ multiplex PCR; TCRdb stores just in-frame clones and leaves some out. The sample yields some 19,000 clones, 80% to 90% seen once. These data were also filed under a second study, of regulatory T cells.

The specimen sequenced was Tregs sorted from blood. Receptors originate from a human donor in good health. The CDR3 runs from the conserved cysteine through the conserved F or W. The D gene is left open where the match is weak. Clone size is shown for a subset of rows, as once, few, many or a class of expanded clone.

j_call clone_size v_call d_call cdr3_aa cdr3_nt
TRBJ1-2 NA TRBV7-2 NA CASSLGSGRGYTF TGTGCCAGCAGCCTTGGGTCGGGACGTGGCTACACCTTC
TRBJ2-4 NA TRBV13 NA CASSLFGAKNIQYF TGTGCCAGCAGCCTTTTTGGAGCCAAAAACATTCAGTACTTC
TRBJ2-3 NA TRBV29-1 NA CSVEDHWGTDTQYF TGCAGCGTTGAAGATCATTGGGGCACAGATACGCAGTATTTT
TRBJ2-2 few TRBV5-4 TRBD2 CASSSGGADWNTGELFF TGTGCCAGCAGCTCGGGGGGGGCGGACTGGAACACCGGGGAGCTGTTTTTT
TRBJ2-1 NA TRBV7-9 TRBD2 CASRNQRGVYNEQFF TGTGCCAGCAGAAACCAGCGGGGAGTATACAATGAGCAGTTCTTC
TRBJ2-7 NA TRBV6-5 TRBD1 CASSRTGQSYEQYF TGTGCCAGCAGCCGGACAGGGCAGTCCTACGAGCAGTACTTC
TRBJ2-2 NA TRBV5-4 NA CASSRSTANTGELFF TGTGCCAGCAGCCGTAGTACGGCGAACACCGGGGAGCTGTTTTTT
TRBJ2-1 NA TRBV19 NA CASRRSSYNEQFF TGTGCCAGTAGGAGGAGCTCCTACAATGAGCAGTTCTTC
TRBJ1-2 NA TRBV5-1 NA CASSCHRAPGEYGYTF TGCGCCAGCAGCTGCCACCGGGCCCCGGGTGAGTATGGCTACACCTTC
TRBJ2-1 NA TRBV9 TRBD2 CASSVGAGVGNEQFF TGTGCCAGCAGCGTTGGAGCGGGAGTGGGGAATGAGCAGTTCTTC
TRBJ2-1 NA TRBV5-1 TRBD2 CASSLRASGSTGDEQFF TGCGCCAGCAGCTTGAGGGCTAGCGGGAGTACTGGGGATGAGCAGTTCTTC
TRBJ2-3 NA TRBV9 TRBD2 CASSHMTSGNTDTQYF TGTGCCAGCAGCCACATGACTAGCGGGAACACAGATACGCAGTATTTT
TRBJ1-2 NA TRBV30 NA CAWSGAPNYGYTF TGTGCCTGGAGCGGGGCTCCTAACTATGGCTACACCTTC
TRBJ1-2 NA TRBV28 NA CASRDAVHYGYTF TGTGCCAGCAGAGACGCAGTCCACTATGGCTACACCTTC
TRBJ1-3 NA TRBV7-2 NA CASSTNSGNTIYF TGTGCCAGCAGTACTAACTCTGGAAACACCATATATTTT
TRBJ2-7 NA TRBV11-2 NA CASSASLFRRVGNEQYF TGTGCCAGCAGCGCCTCCCTCTTTCGGAGGGTAGGGAACGAGCAGTACTTC
TRBJ2-7 NA TRBV7-2 NA CASSLSRGATYEQYF TGTGCCAGCAGCTTAAGTAGGGGCGCAACCTACGAGCAGTACTTC
TRBJ2-2 once TRBV15 TRBD2 CVTSRGRTSGRTGELFF TGTGTCACCAGCAGAGGCCGTACTAGCGGGAGAACCGGGGAGCTGTTTTTT
TRBJ2-1 NA TRBV7-9 NA CASSLRGIDEQFF TGTGCCAGCAGCTTAAGGGGGATCGATGAGCAGTTCTTC
TRBJ2-1 NA TRBV5-6 NA CASSAQLEGLLNEQFF TGTGCCAGCAGCGCTCAGCTGGAGGGGCTGCTCAATGAGCAGTTCTTC
TRBJ2-2 few TRBV5-1 TRBD2 CASSWTSGSPNTGELFF TGCGCCAGCAGCTGGACTAGCGGGAGCCCGAACACCGGGGAGCTGTTTTTT
TRBJ1-5 NA TRBV30 NA CAWSNRGTSGWPQHF TGTGCCTGGAGTAACCGAGGGACGTCCGGGTGGCCCCAGCATTTT
TRBJ1-6 NA TRBV28 NA CASNGQGISPLHF TGTGCCAGCAACGGGCAGGGGATTTCACCCCTCCACTTT
TRBJ1-5 NA TRBV4-1 NA CASSQGGVPYSNQPQHF TGCGCCAGCAGCCAGGGGGGGGTCCCCTATAGCAATCAGCCCCAGCATTTT
TRBJ1-2 NA TRBV28 NA CASSSGVRSGGYTF TGTGCCAGCAGTTCAGGGGTGCGATCGGGTGGCTACACCTTC
TRBJ1-5 NA TRBV12-5 NA CASGLQQGLQPQHF TGTGCTAGTGGTTTGCAACAGGGACTACAGCCCCAGCATTTT
TRBJ2-6 NA TRBV9 NA CASSVDYGTGANVLTF TGTGCCAGCAGCGTAGATTATGGGACTGGGGCCAACGTCCTGACTTTC
TRBJ2-1 NA TRBV18 TRBD2 CASSRRLSGGSPNEQFF TGTGCCAGCTCCCGGAGGCTCAGCGGGGGAAGTCCCAATGAGCAGTTCTTC
TRBJ1-2 NA TRBV7-8 NA CASSLDMGVGALANYGYTF TGTGCCAGCAGCTTAGATATGGGCGTTGGGGCCCTGGCGAACTATGGCTACACCTTC
TRBJ1-5 NA TRBV5-4 NA CASSTDGLNQPQHF TGTGCCAGCAGCACGGACGGCCTCAATCAGCCCCAGCATTTT
TRBJ2-1 NA TRBV12-5 NA CASGLANYNEQFF TGTGCTAGTGGTTTGGCTAACTACAATGAGCAGTTCTTC
TRBJ1-4 NA TRBV5-1 NA CASSPATPFNEKLFF TGCGCCAGCAGCCCTGCGACACCTTTTAATGAAAAACTGTTTTTT
TRBJ1-1 NA TRBV6-1 NA CASSLTRDKNTEAFF TGTGCCAGCAGTCTAACGCGGGACAAGAACACTGAAGCTTTCTTT
TRBJ2-7 NA TRBV15 TRBD1 CATSRDGTGAYEQYF TGTGCCACCAGCAGAGACGGGACAGGGGCCTACGAGCAGTACTTC
TRBJ2-5 NA TRBV27 TRBD1 CASRRTGFETQYF TGTGCCAGCAGGAGGACAGGGTTCGAGACCCAGTACTTC
TRBJ1-6 NA TRBV30 TRBD1 CAWSRGTGGSGNSPLHF TGTGCCTGGAGCAGAGGGACAGGGGGTTCGGGGAATTCACCCCTCCACTTT
TRBJ1-3 NA TRBV7-9 NA CASSGSGNTIYF TGTGCCAGCAGTGGCTCTGGAAACACCATATATTTT
TRBJ1-1 NA TRBV30 NA CAWSVRANTEAFF TGTGCCTGGAGTGTCAGGGCGAACACTGAAGCTTTCTTT
TRBJ2-2 NA TRBV2 NA CASSERGDSELFF TGTGCCAGCAGTGAACGGGGTGACTCGGAGCTGTTTTTT
TRBJ1-4 NA TRBV2 NA CASSAPVQSTNEKLFF TGTGCCAGCAGTGCCCCGGTACAGTCAACTAATGAAAAACTGTTTTTT
TRBJ1-5 NA TRBV5-4 NA CASSLGGGRGNQPQHF TGTGCCAGCAGCTTGGGGGGGGGCAGAGGAAATCAGCCCCAGCATTTT
TRBJ2-7 NA TRBV7-6 NA CGPNSSKQSYEQYF TGTGGCCCTAATAGTAGCAAGCAGTCCTACGAGCAGTACTTC
TRBJ1-3 few TRBV18 NA CASSPQGRAGTGNTIYF TGTGCCAGCTCACCACAGGGACGGGCAGGTACTGGAAACACCATATATTTT
TRBJ2-2 NA TRBV2 NA CASSENRDVGELFF TGTGCCAGCAGTGAAAACAGGGATGTCGGGGAGCTGTTTTTT
TRBJ2-7 few TRBV18 NA CASSGDMSYEQYF TGTGCCAGCTCAGGGGATATGTCCTACGAGCAGTACTTC
TRBJ1-2 few TRBV5-1 NA CASSQTGLGYTF TGCGCCAGCAGCCAAACAGGGCTTGGCTACACCTTC